Below are 17 T cell receptor beta chains sequenced from a single sample in a study of cytomegalovirus exposure and HLA in healthy donors. The PCR employed 60 Vbeta primers together with 13 Jbeta primers. Here immunoSEQ multiplex PCR was the method, and the copy in TCRdb shows in-frame clones only, minus some. The sample records some 170,000 clones, about four fifths being singletons. The sequencing sample was made of PBMCs. The receptor set was obtained from a man aged 45-65 years in good health and CMV-seropositive.

The J gene is TRBJ2-7, the V gene TRBV20-1; D perhaps matches TRBD2 (5 bases). V lost 5 bases and J 4 bases, leaving 9 bases between the germline ends. The germline V gene has CDR1 DFQATT and CDR2 SNEGSKA (reference sequence). This CDR3 contains 11 residues. The CDR3, as DNA: TGCAGTGCTCCGGGGAGATACGAGCAGTACTTC. It translates to CSAPGRYEQYF.

The chain carries TRBV7-8 and TRBJ1-1; D is ambiguous. CDR1 SGHVS and CDR2 FQNEAQ come from the germline V gene. The CDR3 spans 13 residues. V was clipped by 3 bases and J by 1 base, with 6 bases between them. The CDR3 nucleotides read TGTGCCAGCAGCTTTAACAGGAACACTGAAGCTTTCTTT. It specifies CASSFNRNTEAFF.

This clone was picked up one time. V and J are TRBV6-1 and TRBJ1-3; D unclear. The CDR3 contains 15 residues. Germline CDR1 and CDR2: MNHNS and SASEGT. V was clipped by 4 bases and J by 0 bases, with 10 bases between them. In nucleotides, the CDR3 is TGTGCCAGCAGTGCGCCAACGGGCTCTGGAAACACCATATATTTT. Protein: CASSAPTGSGNTIYF.

The rearrangement links TRBV5-1 to TRBJ1-1, with TRBD1 identical over 8 bases. J gave up 1 base and V 3 bases, and 5 bases lay outside the gene matches. Germline V CDR1 and CDR2: SGHRS, YFSETQ. CDR3 length: 15 amino acids. The CDR3, as DNA: TGCGCCAGCAGCTCGGACAGGGTCGGGAACACTGAAGCTTTCTTT. Translated: CASSSDRVGNTEAFF. The whole variable domain, remainder taken from reference TRBV5-1 and TRBJ1-1, is KAGVTQTPRYLIKTRGQQVTLSCSPISGHRSVSWYQQTPGQGLQFLFEYFSETQRNKGNFPGRFSGRQFSNSRSEMNVSTLELGDSALYLCASSSDRVGNTEAFFGQGTRLTVV.

This clone has just a few counts. The CDR3 nucleotides read TGTGCCAGCAGTAAGCCTCTGGCAGGCACCGGGGAGCTGTTTTTT. It is translated as CASSKPLAGTGELFF. The J gene is TRBJ2-2, the V gene TRBV28; D unclear. Germline assignment: CDR1 MDHEN and CDR2 SYDVKM. This CDR3 comprises 15 residues. Trimming stripped 5 bases from V and 4 bases from J, with 14 bases between. Based on the CDR3 plus reference TRBV28 and TRBJ2-2, the full variable domain is DVKVTQSSRYLVKRTGEKVFLECVQDMDHENMFWYRQDPGLGLRLIYFSYDVKMKEKGDIPEGYSVSREKKERFSLILESASTNQTSMYLCASSKPLAGTGELFFGEGSRLTVL.

CDR3 sequence reads: CASSVSSGSYEQFF. The CDR3 DNA follows: TGTGCCAGCAGTGTTAGTAGCGGGAGTTATGAGCAGTTCTTC. The chain employs TRBV7-9 and TRBJ2-1; TRBD2 matches 9 bases. V lost 6 bases and J lost 8; bases outside the gene matches: 8. CDR1 is SEHNR, CDR2 FQNEAQ, per germline (reference sequence). The CDR3 sequence is 14 residues long.

This clone occurred a few times. This chain joins TRBV30 and TRBJ2-1; the match to TRBD2 covers 7 bases. The germline V gene has CDR1 GTSNPN and CDR2 SVGIG (reference sequence). This CDR3 contains 14 residues. Trimming took 2 bases from V and 6 from J; bases not matched to a gene: 7. The CDR3 sequence: CAWSLGTKFNEQFF. DNA for the CDR3: TGTGCCTGGAGTTTGGGGACTAAGTTCAATGAGCAGTTCTTC.

This clone was detected only a few times. This chain uses TRBV4-2 with TRBJ1-1; maybe TRBD1 (5 bases). This CDR3 has 14 residues. The germline V gene encodes CDR1 LGHNA and CDR2 YNFKEQ. Trimming pared 0 bases from V and 6 bases from J, leaving 11 bases between. DNA for the CDR3: TGTGCCAGCAGCCAAGATGGAGCGGGGGCTGAAGCTTTCTTT. Its translation is CASSQDGAGAEAFF.

In this sample, this clone turned up once. The rearrangement links TRBV10-2 to TRBJ2-1; TRBD2 matches at 8 bases. This CDR3 comprises 16 residues. CDR1 is WSHSY and CDR2 is SAAADI in the germline V gene. V lost 8 bases and J lost 2; bases outside the gene matches: 11. Written as DNA, the CDR3 is TGCGCCAGCCGGGGGGGTAGCGGGGCTACCTACAATGAGCAGTTCTTC. Its protein is CASRGGSGATYNEQFF.

The chain couples TRBV5-1 to TRBJ2-7; D possibly corresponds to TRBD2 (6 bases). Germline assignment: CDR1 SGHRS and CDR2 YFSETQ. This CDR3 is built from 14 residues. Trimming left V 0 bases short and J 9 bases short, with 16 bases between. The chain's CDR3 is CASSLAGTPIRQYF. CDR3 bases: TGCGCCAGCAGCTTGGCCGGGACTCCCATACGGCAGTACTTC.

V and J are TRBV30 and TRBJ1-5; the D is unclear. The CDR3 length is 13 residues. The ends were cut back, 1 base at V and 5 bases at J, with 9 bases in the middle. Looked up from germline, CDR1 is GTSNPN and CDR2 is SVGIG (reference sequence). In DNA, the CDR3 is TGTGCCTGGAGTGCGGGTTTGGATCAGCCCCAGCATTTT. Its protein product is CAWSAGLDQPQHF.

Only a few counts were recorded for this clone. The rearrangement uses TRBV19 and TRBJ2-5; 7 bases are a match to TRBD1. The last part of the DNA fits TRBJ2-7 better; the J call may be wrong. Looked up from germline, CDR1 is LNHDA and CDR2 is SQIVND (reference sequence). The CDR3 runs to 13 residues. The chain's CDR3 is CASSTDRFHEQYF. CDR3 DNA: TGTGCCAGTAGTACGGACAGGTTCCACGAGCAGTACTTC.

This clone was seen a single time. V is TRBV30 and J is TRBJ2-3, with 11 positions matching TRBD2. The V and J ends lost 8 bases and 7 bases, in that order; junction bases with no gene match: 14. The germline V gene has CDR1 GTSNPN and CDR2 SVGIG (reference sequence). This CDR3 is 15 amino acids long. In DNA form, the CDR3 reads TGTGCCGGGCGACTAGCGGGAAATGGGGGGTATACGCAGTATTTT. Translation gives CAGRLAGNGGYTQYF.

The gene calls are TRBV7-9 and TRBJ2-5; maybe TRBD2 (5 bases). V gave up 2 bases and J gave up 3 bases, with 10 bases separating them. This CDR3 spans 14 amino acids. The germline V gene has CDR1 SEHNR and CDR2 FQNEAQ (reference sequence). In nucleotides, the CDR3 is TGTGCCAGCAGCTTAAAGTTGGGAGAAGAGACCCAGTACTTC. This gives the protein CASSLKLGEETQYF.

The chain is built from TRBV5-1 and TRBJ1-1; D may be TRBD1 (5 bases). In germline, CDR1 is SGHRS, CDR2 YFSETQ. The V gene lost 2 bases and the J gene lost 3 bases, with 11 bases spanning the gap. This CDR3 has 14 amino acids. The CDR3 region is CASSFKTGDTEAFF. The CDR3 nucleotides read TGCGCCAGCAGCTTTAAGACGGGGGACACTGAAGCTTTCTTT. Full variable domain (remainder filled in from reference TRBV5-1 and TRBJ1-1): KAGVTQTPRYLIKTRGQQVTLSCSPISGHRSVSWYQQTPGQGLQFLFEYFSETQRNKGNFPGRFSGRQFSNSRSEMNVSTLELGDSALYLCASSFKTGDTEAFFGQGTRLTVV.

The chain couples TRBV7-2 to TRBJ1-4; the D gene is possibly TRBD1 (6 bases). Germline CDR1 SGHTA, CDR2 FQGNSA. There are 13 residues in the CDR3. Trimming left V 1 base short and J 8 bases short, with 8 bases between. In DNA form, the CDR3 reads TGTGCCAGCAGCTTAGGGGGGCTGGAAAAACTGTTTTTT. Translation: CASSLGGLEKLFF.

This chain connects TRBV4-1 to TRBJ2-1; a possible D gene is TRBD2 (6 bases). In germline, CDR1 is MGHRA, CDR2 YSYEKL. This CDR3 region has 17 residues. V was clipped by 0 bases and J by 2 bases, with 14 bases between them. CDR3: CASSQDQVEGTYNEQFF. The CDR3 region has the DNA TGCGCCAGCAGCCAAGATCAGGTGGAGGGTACCTACAATGAGCAGTTCTTC.